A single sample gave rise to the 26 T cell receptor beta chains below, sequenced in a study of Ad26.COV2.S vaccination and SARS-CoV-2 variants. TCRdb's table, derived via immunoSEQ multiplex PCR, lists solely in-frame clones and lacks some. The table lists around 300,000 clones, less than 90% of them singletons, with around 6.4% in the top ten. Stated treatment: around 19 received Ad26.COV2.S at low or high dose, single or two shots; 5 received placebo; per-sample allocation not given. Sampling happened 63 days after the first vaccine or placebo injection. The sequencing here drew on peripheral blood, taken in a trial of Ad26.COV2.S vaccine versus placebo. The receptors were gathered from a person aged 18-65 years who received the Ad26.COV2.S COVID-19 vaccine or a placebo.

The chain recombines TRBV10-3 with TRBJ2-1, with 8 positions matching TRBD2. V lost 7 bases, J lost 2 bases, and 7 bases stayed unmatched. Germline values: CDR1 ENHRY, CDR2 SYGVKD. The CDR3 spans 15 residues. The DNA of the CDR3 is TGTGCCATCACCCGGGGGGGCATCACCTACAATGAGCAGTTCTTC. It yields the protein CAITRGGITYNEQFF.

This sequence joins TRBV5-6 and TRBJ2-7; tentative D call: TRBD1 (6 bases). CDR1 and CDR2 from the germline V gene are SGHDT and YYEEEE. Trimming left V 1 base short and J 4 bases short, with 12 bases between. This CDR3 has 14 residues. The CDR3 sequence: CASSLSGTNYEQYF. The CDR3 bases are TGTGCCAGCAGCTTGTCTGGGACAAATTACGAGCAGTACTTC.

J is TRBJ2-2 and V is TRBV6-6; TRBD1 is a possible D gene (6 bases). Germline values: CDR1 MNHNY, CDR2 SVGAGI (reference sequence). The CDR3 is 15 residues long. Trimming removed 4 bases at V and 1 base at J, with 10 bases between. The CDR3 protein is CASSWTTGNTGELFF. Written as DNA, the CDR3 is TGTGCCAGCAGTTGGACGACAGGGAACACCGGGGAGCTGTTTTTT.

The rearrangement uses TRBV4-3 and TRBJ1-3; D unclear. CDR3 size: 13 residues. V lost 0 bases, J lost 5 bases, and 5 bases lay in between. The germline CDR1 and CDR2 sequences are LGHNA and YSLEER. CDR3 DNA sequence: TGCGCCAGCAGCCAAGAGCACCGAAACACCATATATTTT. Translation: CASSQEHRNTIYF.

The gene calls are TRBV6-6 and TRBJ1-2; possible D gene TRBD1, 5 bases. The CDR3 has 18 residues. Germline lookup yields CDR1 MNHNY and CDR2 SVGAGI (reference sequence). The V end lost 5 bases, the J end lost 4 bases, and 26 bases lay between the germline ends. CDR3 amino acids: CASSPYSGRSGRVYGYTF. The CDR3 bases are TGTGCCAGCAGTCCCTATTCGGGGAGGTCAGGGAGGGTCTATGGCTACACCTTC.

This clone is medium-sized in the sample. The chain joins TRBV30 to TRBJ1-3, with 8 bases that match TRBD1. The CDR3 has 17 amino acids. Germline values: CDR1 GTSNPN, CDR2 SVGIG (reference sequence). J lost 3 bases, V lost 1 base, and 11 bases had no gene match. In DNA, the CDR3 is TGTGCCTGGAGTGCCGGGACAGGAGGTCTGGTTGGAAACACCATATATTTT. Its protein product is CAWSAGTGGLVGNTIYF.

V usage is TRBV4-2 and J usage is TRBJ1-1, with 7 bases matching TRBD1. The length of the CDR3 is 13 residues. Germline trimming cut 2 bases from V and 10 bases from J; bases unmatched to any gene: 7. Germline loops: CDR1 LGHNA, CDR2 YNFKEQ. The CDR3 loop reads CASSQQGDGLAFF. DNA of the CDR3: TGTGCCAGCAGCCAACAGGGGGACGGGCTAGCTTTCTTT.

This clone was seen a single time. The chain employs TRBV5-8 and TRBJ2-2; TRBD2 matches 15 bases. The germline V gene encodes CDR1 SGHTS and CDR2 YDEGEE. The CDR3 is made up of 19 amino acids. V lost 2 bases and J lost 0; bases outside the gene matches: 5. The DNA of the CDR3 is TGTGCCAGCAGCTTATTCGGGACTAGCGGGAGGTCGAACACCGGGGAGCTGTTTTTT. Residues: CASSLFGTSGRSNTGELFF.

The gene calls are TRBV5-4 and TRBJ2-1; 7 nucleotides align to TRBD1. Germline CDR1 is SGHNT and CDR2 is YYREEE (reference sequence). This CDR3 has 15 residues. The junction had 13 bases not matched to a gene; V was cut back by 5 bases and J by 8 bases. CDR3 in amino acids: CASSGREVQGYEQFF. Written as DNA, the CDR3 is TGTGCCAGCAGTGGAAGAGAAGTACAGGGGTATGAGCAGTTCTTC.

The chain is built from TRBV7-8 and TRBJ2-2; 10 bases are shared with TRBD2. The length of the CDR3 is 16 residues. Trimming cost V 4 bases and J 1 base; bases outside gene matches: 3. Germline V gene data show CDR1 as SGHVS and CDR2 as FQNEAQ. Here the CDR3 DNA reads TGTGCCAGCAGCTCTAGGACTAGCGGGAACACCGGGGAGCTGTTTTTT. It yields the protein CASSSRTSGNTGELFF.

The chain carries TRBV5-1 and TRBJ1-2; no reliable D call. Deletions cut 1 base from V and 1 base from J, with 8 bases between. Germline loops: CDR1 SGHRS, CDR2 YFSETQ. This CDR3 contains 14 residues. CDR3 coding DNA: TGCGCCAGCAGCTTGATGGAAAGTAACTATGGCTACACCTTC. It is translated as CASSLMESNYGYTF.

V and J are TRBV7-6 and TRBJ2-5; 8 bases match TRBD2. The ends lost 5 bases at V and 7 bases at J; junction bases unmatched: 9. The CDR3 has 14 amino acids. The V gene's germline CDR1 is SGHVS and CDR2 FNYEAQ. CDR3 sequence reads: CASSQRGGRVTQYF. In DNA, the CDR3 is TGTGCCAGCAGCCAACGCGGGGGGCGGGTGACCCAGTACTTC.

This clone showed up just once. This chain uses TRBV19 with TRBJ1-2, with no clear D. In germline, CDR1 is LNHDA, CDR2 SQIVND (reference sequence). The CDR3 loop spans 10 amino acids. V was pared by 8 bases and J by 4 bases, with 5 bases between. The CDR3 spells CASGIYGYTF. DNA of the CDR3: TGTGCCAGTGGAATCTATGGCTACACCTTC.

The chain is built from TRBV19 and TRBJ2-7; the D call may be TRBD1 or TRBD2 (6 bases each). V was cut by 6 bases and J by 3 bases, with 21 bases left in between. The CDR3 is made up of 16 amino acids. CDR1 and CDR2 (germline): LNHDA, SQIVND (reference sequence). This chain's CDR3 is CASSSHVGGRNYEQYF. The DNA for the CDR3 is TGTGCCAGTAGCTCACATGTTGGGGGGCGGAACTACGAGCAGTACTTC. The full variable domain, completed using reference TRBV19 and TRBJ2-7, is DGGITQSPKYLFRKEGQNVTLSCEQNLNHDAMYWYRQDPGQGLRLIYYSQIVNDFQKGDIAEGYSVSREKKESFPLTVTSAQKNPTAFYLCASSSHVGGRNYEQYFGPGTRLTVT.

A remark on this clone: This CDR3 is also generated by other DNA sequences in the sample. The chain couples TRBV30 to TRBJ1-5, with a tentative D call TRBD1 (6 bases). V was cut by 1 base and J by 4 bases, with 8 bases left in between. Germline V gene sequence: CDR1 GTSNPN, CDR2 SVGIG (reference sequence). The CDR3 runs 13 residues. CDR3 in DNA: TGTGCCTGGAGTGAACAGGGAAATCAGCCCCAGCATTTT. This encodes CAWSEQGNQPQHF.

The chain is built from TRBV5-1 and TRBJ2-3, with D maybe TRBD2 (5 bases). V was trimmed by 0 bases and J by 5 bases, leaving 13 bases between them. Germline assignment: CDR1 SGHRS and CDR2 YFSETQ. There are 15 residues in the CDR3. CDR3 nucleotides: TGCGCCAGCAGCTTGGACAGCGGAGCACGAGATACGCAGTATTTT. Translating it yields CASSLDSGARDTQYF.

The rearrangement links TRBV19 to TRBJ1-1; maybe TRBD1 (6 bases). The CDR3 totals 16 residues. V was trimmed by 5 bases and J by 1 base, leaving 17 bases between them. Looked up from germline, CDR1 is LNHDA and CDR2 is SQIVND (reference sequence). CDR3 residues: CASSLRQDLSNTEAFF. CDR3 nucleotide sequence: TGTGCCAGTAGTTTACGACAGGACCTATCGAACACTGAAGCTTTCTTT.

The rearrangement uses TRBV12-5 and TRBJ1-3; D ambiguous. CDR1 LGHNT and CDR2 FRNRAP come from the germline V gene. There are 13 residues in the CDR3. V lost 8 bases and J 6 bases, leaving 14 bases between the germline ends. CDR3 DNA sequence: TGTGCTAGTAGCGGGCGTGGGAAAAACACCATATATTTT. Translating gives CASSGRGKNTIYF.

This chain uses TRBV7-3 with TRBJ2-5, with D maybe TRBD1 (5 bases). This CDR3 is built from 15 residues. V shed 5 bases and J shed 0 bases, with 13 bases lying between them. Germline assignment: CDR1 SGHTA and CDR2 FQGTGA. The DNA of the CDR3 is TGTGCCAGCAGCCCCCCTGGACAAAACCAAGAGACCCAGTACTTC. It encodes CASSPPGQNQETQYF.

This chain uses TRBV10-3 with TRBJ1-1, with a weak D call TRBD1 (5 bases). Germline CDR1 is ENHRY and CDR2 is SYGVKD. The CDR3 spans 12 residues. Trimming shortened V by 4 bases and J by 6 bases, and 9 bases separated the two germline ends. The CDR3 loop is CAISGQQAEAFF. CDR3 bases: TGTGCCATCAGTGGACAGCAAGCTGAAGCTTTCTTT.

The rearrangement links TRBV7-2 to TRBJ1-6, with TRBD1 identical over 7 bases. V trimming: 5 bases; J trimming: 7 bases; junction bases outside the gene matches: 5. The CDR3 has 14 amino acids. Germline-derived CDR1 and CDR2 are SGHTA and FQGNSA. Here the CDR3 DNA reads TGTGCCAGCAGCGGTACAGGGGCAAATTCACCCCTCCACTTT. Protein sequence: CASSGTGANSPLHF.

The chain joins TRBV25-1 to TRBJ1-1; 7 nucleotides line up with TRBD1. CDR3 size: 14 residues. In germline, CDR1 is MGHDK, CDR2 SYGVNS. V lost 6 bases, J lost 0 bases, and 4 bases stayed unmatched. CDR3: CASSDRVMNTEAFF. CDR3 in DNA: TGTGCCAGCAGCGACAGGGTAATGAACACTGAAGCTTTCTTT. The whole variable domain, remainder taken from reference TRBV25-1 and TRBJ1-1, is EADIYQTPRYLVIGTGKKITLECSQTMGHDKMYWYQQDPGMELHLIHYSYGVNSTEKGDLSSESTVSRIRTEHFPLTLESARPSHTSQYLCASSDRVMNTEAFFGQGTRLTVV.

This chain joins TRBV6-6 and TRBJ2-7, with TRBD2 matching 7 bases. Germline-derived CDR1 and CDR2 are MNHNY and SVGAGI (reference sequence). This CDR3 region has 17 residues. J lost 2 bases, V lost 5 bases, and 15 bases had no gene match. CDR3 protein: CASSPQVARGTTYEQYF. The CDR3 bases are TGTGCCAGCAGTCCCCAAGTAGCGCGGGGGACTACCTACGAGCAGTACTTC.

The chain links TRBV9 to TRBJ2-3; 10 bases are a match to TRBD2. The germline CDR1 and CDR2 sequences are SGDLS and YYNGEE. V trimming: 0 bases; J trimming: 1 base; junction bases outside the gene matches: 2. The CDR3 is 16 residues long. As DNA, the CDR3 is TGTGCCAGCAGCGTAGCGAGCGGGGGGGGCACAGATACGCAGTATTTT. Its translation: CASSVASGGGTDTQYF.

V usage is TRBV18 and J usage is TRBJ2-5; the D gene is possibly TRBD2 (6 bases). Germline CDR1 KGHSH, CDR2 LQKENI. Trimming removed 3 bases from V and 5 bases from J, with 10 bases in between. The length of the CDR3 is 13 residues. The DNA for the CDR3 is TGTGCCAGCTCACCTGGGGGACTGGAGACCCAGTACTTC. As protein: CASSPGGLETQYF.

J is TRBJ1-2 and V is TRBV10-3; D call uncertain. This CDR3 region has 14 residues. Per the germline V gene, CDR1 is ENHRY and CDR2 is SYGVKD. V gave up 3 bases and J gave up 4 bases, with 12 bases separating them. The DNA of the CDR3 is TGTGCCATCAGTGATCCGAAATCCGCCTATGGCTACACCTTC. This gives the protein CAISDPKSAYGYTF.